This section outlines one T cell receptor (beta chain) sequence together with its context. Other DNA sequences in the same sample also yield this CDR3. This table comes from immunoSEQ multiplex PCR, and its TCRdb copy is limited to in-frame clones, with some not included. Here the sample spans millions of clones, around 95% being singletons. CD45RA+ naive and CD45RA-negative memory subsets were separated from CD4+ cells. This entry comes from a study of shared clonotypes between healthy human individuals. The CDR3 length is 14 residues. The V segment lost 8 bases and the J segment 0 bases; nucleotides outside the gene matches: 6. Looked up from germline, CDR1 is SGHTA and CDR2 is FQGTGA.

This sequence was found in a man younger than 35 in good health. The chain is built from TRBV7-3 and TRBJ1-1, with 7 positions matching TRBD1. The source material was naive CD4+ T cells sorted from blood. Subset in this sample: CD45RA+ positively selected. The CDR3 DNA reads as TGTGCCAGCTCTCCAGGGGGAATGAACACTGAAGCTTTCTTT. Translated, it gives CASSPGGMNTEAFF.